The rows below give T cell receptor beta chains drawn from one sample of a study of shared clonotypes between healthy human individuals. Clones were sequenced by immunoSEQ multiplex PCR, and TCRdb holds only the in-frame ones, with some missing. Here the sample spans hundreds of thousands of clones, roughly 73% being singletons. The sample taken for sequencing was memory CD4+ T cells sorted from blood. Every receptor here comes from a woman between 25 and 40 years old in good health. CDR3s include the opening cysteine and the closing phenylalanine or tryptophan. A D gene is named only where the DNA matches it firmly. The size entry is marked missing in some rows and otherwise reads once, few, many or a size class.

-	TRBV27	TRBJ2-2	TRBD2	TGTGCCAGTCGGGACTACTCGAACACCGGGGAGCTGTTTTTT	CASRDYSNTGELFF
-	TRBV7-5	TRBJ2-5	-	TGTGTCAGAATACCCACTCCCTCTAAGCGGACCCAAGAGACCCAGTACTTC	CVRIPTPSKRTQETQYF
-	TRBV6-1	TRBJ1-1	-	TGTGCCAGCAGGGGGGGGCTATTTAACACTGAAGCTTTCTTT	CASRGGLFNTEAFF
-	TRBV27	TRBJ2-4	-	TGTGCCAGCAGTTTCGGCATGGAAAACATTCAGTACTTC	CASSFGMENIQYF
-	TRBV14	TRBJ2-3	TRBD2	TGTGCCAGCAGGAAAGCGGGAGGCAGCACAGATACGCAGTATTTT	CASRKAGGSTDTQYF
-	TRBV6-6	TRBJ2-4	TRBD2	TGTGCCAGCAGTTCACGGACTAGCCACGACATTCAGTACTTC	CASSSRTSHDIQYF
-	TRBV27	TRBJ2-3	TRBD2	TGTGCCAGCAGTAAACTAGCGGGTATCACAGATACGCAGTATTTT	CASSKLAGITDTQYF
-	TRBV19	TRBJ2-5	TRBD2	TGTGCCAGTAGTAGTAGTGGACCTGGATTAGCGGGAGAAGAGACCCAGTACTTC	CASSSSGPGLAGEETQYF
few	TRBV7-2	TRBJ2-1	-	TGTGCCAGCAGCCCGGTCACCTTAATTAGCTATGAGCAGTTCTTC	CASSPVTLISYEQFF
-	TRBV28	TRBJ1-5	-	TGTGCCAGTAGGTCCAGGGGACGTCAGCCCCAGCATTTT	CASRSRGRQPQHF
many	TRBV10-1	TRBJ1-2	-	TGCGCCAGCAGTGAGCGGCCCCCGGACTATGGCTACACCTTC	CASSERPPDYGYTF